A selection of T cell receptor beta chains follows, all from one sample in a study of blood T cell repertoires in COVID-19. Some clones are missing from TCRdb's copy, which holds only in-frame ones; the method was immunoSEQ multiplex PCR. The profile shows 60,000 to 70,000 clones, approximately 86% of them singletons. Sequencing used peripheral blood. These receptors were collected from a woman at least 80 years old with active COVID-19. The CDR3 runs from the conserved cysteine through the conserved F or W. D genes are given only for firm matches. Some rows have no size entry. The others give once, few or many, or a class for an expanded clone.

TGTGCCAGCAGTGAAAGGCAGGGGAATTCACCCCTCCACTTT | CASSERQGNSPLHF | TRBV2 | - | TRBJ1-6 | -
TGTGCCAGCAGCCAAGTCGGTAGCGTATTAGTGGGCAATGAGCAGTTCTTC | CASSQVGSVLVGNEQFF | TRBV4-2 | - | TRBJ2-1 | -
TGTGCCAGCAGTTACTCGATGTCAGGGGGCAGCGATACGCAGTATTTT | CASSYSMSGGSDTQYF | TRBV6-2/TRBV6-3 | TRBD1 | TRBJ2-3 | -
TGTGCCAGCAGACAGGAGAACGAACAGTACTTC | CASRQENEQYF | TRBV6-6 | - | TRBJ2-7 | -
TGTGCCAGCAGCGATGATTCGACAGGGGCTCACTATGGCTACACCTTC | CASSDDSTGAHYGYTF | TRBV9 | TRBD1 | TRBJ1-2 | -
TGTGCCAGCAGTCACAGGGGGCGGGAGCTGTTTTTT | CASSHRGRELFF | TRBV6-2/TRBV6-3 | TRBD1 | TRBJ2-2 | -
TGTGCCAGCAGTTACTCGAGAGGCGGGGCTCCCCAAGAGACCCAGTACTTC | CASSYSRGGAPQETQYF | TRBV6-2/TRBV6-3 | - | TRBJ2-5 | -
TGTGCCAGCAGCTTAGACAGGGTTGGAAACACCATATATTTT | CASSLDRVGNTIYF | TRBV11-2 | - | TRBJ1-3 | once
TGCAGTGCTAGTGGTAGCGGGGGACCAACCTACGAGCAGTACTTC | CSASGSGGPTYEQYF | TRBV20-1 | TRBD2 | TRBJ2-7 | few
TGTGCCACCAGCGAAGCGGGGGGCCTGAAAGATACGCAGTATTTT | CATSEAGGLKDTQYF | TRBV24-1 | TRBD2 | TRBJ2-3 | -
TGCGCCAGCAGCTGGGGACTAGCGGGGGCAAGAGGGAATGAGCAGTTCTTC | CASSWGLAGARGNEQFF | TRBV5-1 | TRBD2 | TRBJ2-1 | -
TGTGCCAGCAGTTACCTGGGTAGCCACACCGGGGAGCTGTTTTTT | CASSYLGSHTGELFF | TRBV5-8 | - | TRBJ2-2 | -
TGTGCCAGCATCACGGGGGGGCCGGTCCGGGAGCTGTTTTTT | CASITGGPVRELFF | TRBV6-6 | TRBD2 | TRBJ2-2 | few
TGCAGCGTCACAGGCCCCCACACAGATACGCAGTATTTT | CSVTGPHTDTQYF | TRBV29-1 | - | TRBJ2-3 | -
TGTGCCAGCAGAGTAGGACTAGCGGGGGGGACAAGGGAGCAGTACTTC | CASRVGLAGGTREQYF | TRBV2 | TRBD2 | TRBJ2-7 | -
TGTGCCAGTTCGGGGACAAACAATCAGCCCCAGCATTTT | CASSGTNNQPQHF | TRBV19 | - | TRBJ1-5 | -
TGCGCCAGCAGCCAAGTCACCTCCGGGACAGGGGCCTACGAGCAGTACTTC | CASSQVTSGTGAYEQYF | TRBV4-3 | TRBD1 | TRBJ2-7 | -
TGTGCCAGCAGCGACAGAAATCAGCCCCAGCATTTT | CASSDRNQPQHF | TRBV28 | - | TRBJ1-5 | -
TGTGCCAGCACCCTGGGACTAGCTGAAGATACGCAGTATTTT | CASTLGLAEDTQYF | TRBV9 | TRBD2 | TRBJ2-3 | -
TGCGCCAGCAGCCTAGCGGGGGTTGTGGAGACCCAGTACTTC | CASSLAGVVETQYF | TRBV5-1 | TRBD2 | TRBJ2-5 | -
TGTGCCAGCAGTTTATACGACCCCGGGACAGGCAACTATGGCTACACCTTC | CASSLYDPGTGNYGYTF | TRBV28 | TRBD1 | TRBJ1-2 | -
TGTGCCACCAGTGATCCCGACAGGGACACAGATACGCAGTATTTT | CATSDPDRDTDTQYF | TRBV24-1 | TRBD1 | TRBJ2-3 | -
TGTGCCAGCAGTTCGACAGGGGGTCTGCGTGGCTACACCTTC | CASSSTGGLRGYTF | TRBV5-8 | TRBD1 | TRBJ1-2 | -
TGTGCCAGCAGCAAAAAGCAGCCAGGGGGCTCCTACAATGAGCAGTTCTTC | CASSKKQPGGSYNEQFF | TRBV21-1 | - | TRBJ2-1 | -
TGTGCCAGCAAGACAGGGAACACTGAAGCTTTCTTT | CASKTGNTEAFF | TRBV6-6 | - | TRBJ1-1 | -
TGTGCCAGCAGCCCCCAGAAGAGCGCCGGTGAAGCTTTCTTT | CASSPQKSAGEAFF | TRBV7-2 | - | TRBJ1-1 | -
TGTGCCAGCAGACCCACAGGAATTTCCCCAGATACGCAGTATTTT | CASRPTGISPDTQYF | TRBV6-5 | - | TRBJ2-3 | -
TGCGCCAGCAGCGAGGGTCTCAGCTATGGCTACACCTTC | CASSEGLSYGYTF | TRBV5-1 | - | TRBJ1-2 | -
TGTGCCAGCAGCTTAACGCCACAGGGTTGGACTGAAGCTTTCTTT | CASSLTPQGWTEAFF | TRBV7-3 | - | TRBJ1-1 | -
TGTGCCAGCAGCCTACGGGGGAGAGATTTAATAGGGAACACTGAAGCTTTCTTT | CASSLRGRDLIGNTEAFF | TRBV4-2 | - | TRBJ1-1 | -
TGTGCCACCAGAGGGACAGGGTGGACAGATACGCAGTATTTT | CATRGTGWTDTQYF | TRBV24-1 | TRBD1 | TRBJ2-3 | -
TGCGCCAGCAGCCAAGATATCGTCCGGGGGGGCAGCACAGATACGCAGTATTTT | CASSQDIVRGGSTDTQYF | TRBV4-3 | TRBD2 | TRBJ2-3 | -
TGTGCCAGCGGATTAACTCCTGGACCCCCGGGAAATGAGCAGTTCTTC | CASGLTPGPPGNEQFF | TRBV5-6 | - | TRBJ2-1 | -
TGCAGCGTTGTTAGGGGGCGTGGGGAGACCCAGTACTTC | CSVVRGRGETQYF | TRBV29-1 | TRBD1 | TRBJ2-5 | -
TGTGCCAGCAGCTTGGGAGTTAATCAGCCCCAGCATTTT | CASSLGVNQPQHF | TRBV7-9 | - | TRBJ1-5 | -
TGTGCCAGCGGAGGGTGGCTAGTCTCCTCGGGGAATGAGCAGTTCTTC | CASGGWLVSSGNEQFF | TRBV28 | - | TRBJ2-1 | -
TGTGCCAGTAGTCAGAGCTCTGGAAACACCATATATTTT | CASSQSSGNTIYF | TRBV6-6 | - | TRBJ1-3 | -
TGTGCCAGCAGCCGCGACACAGTCCAAGAGACCCAGTACTTC | CASSRDTVQETQYF | TRBV14 | - | TRBJ2-5 | -
TGTGCCAGCAGCTTTAGCGGGGCTCAAGAGACCCAGTACTTC | CASSFSGAQETQYF | TRBV11-2 | TRBD2 | TRBJ2-5 | -
TGTGCCAGCAGAGCCTCAGGGTACAATGAGCAGTTCTTC | CASRASGYNEQFF | TRBV28 | - | TRBJ2-1 | -
TGTGCCAGCAGTCAAGACAGCATGATCTATGGCTACACCTTC | CASSQDSMIYGYTF | TRBV6-6 | - | TRBJ1-2 | -
TGTGCCAGCAGCCCGACAGGGGGCGGATATTCACCCCTCCACTTT | CASSPTGGGYSPLHF | TRBV7-2 | TRBD1 | TRBJ1-6 | -